This T cell receptor (beta chain) was recorded in a study of shared clonotypes between healthy human individuals (dated by TCRdb to between 2020 and 2021). Regarding the research as a whole: The cohort included three men and two women between 18 and 49 years of age. Between about 0.94 and 8.9 billion PBMCs per donor were obtained by leukapheresis. To estimate repertoire size and how much clonotypes are shared between individuals, the study performed deep sequencing of blood TCR repertoires from about five healthy adults. Different laboratories and diverse techniques were used to prepare libraries and sequence TCR repertoires, to increase sequencing depth and limit assay-specific biases. Beyond this particular receptor, the publication reports: The small number of donors limited the genetic and exposure-history diversity represented. Pairwise subsampling indicated that sequencing depth was expected to affect the degree of clonotype sharing among donors. Sampling was restricted to blood, and TCR repertoires in tissue are likely to differ from TCR repertoires in blood.

This clone was observed a few times. The target of this receptor is not known. Base qualities are not provided; no much larger clone lies one nucleotide away. Healthy HIV-negative adults with no recently reported acute infections or vaccinations were included as donors. Only Caucasian adults living in Nashville, Tennessee, USA were represented among the donors. For unsorted samples, about 90 million PBMCs were counted and genomic DNA was extracted with the QIAamp DNA Blood Mini kit. After blood collection by leukapheresis, PBMCs were isolated using Ficoll-Histopaque density gradient centrifugation and then cryopreserved in the vapor phase of liquid nitrogen. CDR1 and CDR2 (LNHDA, SQIVND) derive from the germline V gene (reference sequence). The CDR3 has 15 amino acids, counting the end cysteine and phenylalanine. Left in the record is the CDR3 DNA by itself, 45 bases read in frame from the first base. V is trimmed back by 4 bases and J by 7 bases, and the junction contains 8 bases that no gene match accounts for.

Using the deep immunoSEQ assay, TCR CDR3 regions were amplified from genomic DNA by multiplex PCR. Extracted genomic DNA from each cell subset was distributed evenly across all wells of several immunoSEQ 96-well plates, and each plate was treated as a replicate. For unsorted PBMC, around 330 ng genomic DNA, equal to about 30,000 T cell genomes, was loaded into each replicate PCR. Ten immunoSEQ deep assay plates were used to sequence unsorted PBMC genomic DNA. Purified libraries were quantified with a Qubit 3.0 fluorometer, sized on a Bioanalyzer 2100, and re-quantified with the KAPA Library Quantification kit. Each immunoSEQ 96-well plate was sequenced on its own single-read 150-cycle Illumina NextSeq 550 flow cell. On the study's bioinformatics: Because only junctional sequences without quality scores were contained in the immunoSEQ output, filtering matching that applied to full-length reads could not be performed. Sequences were annotated with PyIR, a Python wrapper for IgBLAST v1.9, and V/J genes and CDR3 were assigned using IMGT germline references. Reads with weak V/J assignments (E-value above 1e-6), missing CDR3, stop codons, out-of-frame junctions, or ambiguous translated residues were removed. A V3J clonotype was defined by an identical inferred V gene, J gene, and CDR3 amino acid sequence. Percentage overlap between repertoires was computed as shared unique clonotypes divided by the size of the smaller repertoire. RTK rarefaction, the Chao1 estimator, and Recon v2.1 estimates of unobserved clonotypes were used to assess repertoire richness. TCRdb re-hosts the immuneACCESS table, in-frame sequences only. Its copies lack some clones; in the studies checked, an unresolved V gene accounts for under half of them, and the cause for the rest is not known. V and J calls plus clone size are reproduced from that table; the DNA served to infer D and trimming. This sample has approximately 510,000 clones in its table, and about four fifths of those were observed once. The leading ten clones occupy over 10% of the sample.

This receptor was identified in a woman aged 40 to 50 in good health. Some clones in this sample may be carry-over from other donors' samples. Sequenced: PBMCs. The V and J segments used are TRBV19 and TRBJ1-5, with 9 middle bases fitting TRBD1. The CDR3 region: CASSSPDRGNQPQHF. DNA sequence: TGTGCCAGTAGTAGTCCCGACAGGGGGAACCAGCCCCAGCATTTT.